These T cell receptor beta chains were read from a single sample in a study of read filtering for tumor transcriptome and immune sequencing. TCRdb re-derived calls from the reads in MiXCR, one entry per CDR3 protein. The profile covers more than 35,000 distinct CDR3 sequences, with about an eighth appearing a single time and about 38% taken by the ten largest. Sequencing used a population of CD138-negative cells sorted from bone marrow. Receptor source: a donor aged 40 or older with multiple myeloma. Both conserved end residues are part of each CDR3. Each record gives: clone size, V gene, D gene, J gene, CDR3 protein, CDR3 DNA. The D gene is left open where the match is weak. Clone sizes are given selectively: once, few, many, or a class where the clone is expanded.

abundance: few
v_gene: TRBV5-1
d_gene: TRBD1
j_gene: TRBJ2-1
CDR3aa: CASSLGTGDNEQFF
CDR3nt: TGCGCCAGCAGCTTGGGAACAGGGGACAATGAGCAGTTCTTC

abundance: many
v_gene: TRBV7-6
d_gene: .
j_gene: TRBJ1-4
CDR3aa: CASSPQGSGEKLFF
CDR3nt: TGTGCCAGCAGCCCTCAGGGGTCTGGTGAAAAACTGTTTTTT

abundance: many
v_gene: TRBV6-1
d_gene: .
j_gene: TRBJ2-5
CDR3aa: CASSEGRGDGTQYF
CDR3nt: TGTGCCAGCAGTGAAGGAAGGGGGGACGGAACCCAGTACTTC

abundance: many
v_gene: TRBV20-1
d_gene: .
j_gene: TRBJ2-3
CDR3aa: CSAPRGLTDTQYF
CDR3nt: TGCAGTGCTCCGAGGGGCCTGACAGATACGCAGTATTTT

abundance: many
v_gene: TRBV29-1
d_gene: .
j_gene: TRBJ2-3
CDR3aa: CSAAPVGTDTQYF
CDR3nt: TGCAGCGCCGCCCCGGTTGGCACAGATACGCAGTATTTT

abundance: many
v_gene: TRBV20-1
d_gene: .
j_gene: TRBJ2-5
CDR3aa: CSARGRDSRETQYF
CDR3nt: TGCAGTGCTAGGGGTCGCGACAGCAGGGAGACCCAGTACTTC

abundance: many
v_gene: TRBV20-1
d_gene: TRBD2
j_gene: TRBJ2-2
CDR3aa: CSASYAGGPTGELFF
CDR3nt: TGCAGTGCTAGTTACGCGGGGGGGCCAACCGGGGAGCTGTTTTTT

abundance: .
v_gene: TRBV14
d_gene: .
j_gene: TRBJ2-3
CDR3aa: CASSQGTGPTDTQYF
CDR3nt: TGTGCCAGCAGCCAAGGTACAGGGCCTACAGATACGCAGTATTTT

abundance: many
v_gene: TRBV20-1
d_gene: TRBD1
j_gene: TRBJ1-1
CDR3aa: CSASPLDRGGTEAFF
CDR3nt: TGCAGTGCTAGCCCGCTAGACAGGGGGGGAACTGAAGCTTTCTTT

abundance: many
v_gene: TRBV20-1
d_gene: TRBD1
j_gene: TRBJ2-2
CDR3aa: CSATGTANTGELFF
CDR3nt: TGCAGTGCTACCGGGACAGCGAACACCGGGGAGCTGTTTTTT

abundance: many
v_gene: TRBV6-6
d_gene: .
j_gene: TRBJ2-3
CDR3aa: CASSYGGTDTQYF
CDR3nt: TGTGCCAGCAGTTACGGGGGCACAGATACGCAGTATTTT

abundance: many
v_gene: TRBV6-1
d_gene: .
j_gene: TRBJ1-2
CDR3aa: CASSEAIFGGYTF
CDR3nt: TGTGCCAGCAGTGAAGCTATCTTTGGGGGCTACACCTTC

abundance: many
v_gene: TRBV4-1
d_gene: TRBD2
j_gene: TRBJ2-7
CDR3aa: CASSQAASGGLSYEQYF
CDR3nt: TGCGCCAGCAGCCAAGCCGCTAGCGGGGGGTTATCCTACGAGCAGTACTTC

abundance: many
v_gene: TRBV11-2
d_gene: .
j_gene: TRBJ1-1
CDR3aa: CASSFLGTEAFF
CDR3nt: TGTGCCAGCAGCTTCCTGGGGACTGAAGCTTTCTTT

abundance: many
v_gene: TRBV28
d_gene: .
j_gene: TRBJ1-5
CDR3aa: CASLGSNQPQHF
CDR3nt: TGTGCCAGCCTCGGCAGCAATCAGCCCCAGCATTTT

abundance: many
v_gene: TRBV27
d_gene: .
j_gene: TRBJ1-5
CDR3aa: CASSVKTGDQPQHF
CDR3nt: TGTGCCAGCAGTGTTAAGACAGGAGATCAGCCCCAGCATTTT

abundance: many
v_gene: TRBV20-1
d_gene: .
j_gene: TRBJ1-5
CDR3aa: CSASVTGNQPQHF
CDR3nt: TGCAGTGCCTCGGTTACCGGAAATCAGCCCCAGCATTTT

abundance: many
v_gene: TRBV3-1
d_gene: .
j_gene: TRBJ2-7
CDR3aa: CASSPRGSYEQYF
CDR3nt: TGTGCCAGCAGTCCCCGCGGCTCCTACGAGCAGTACTTC

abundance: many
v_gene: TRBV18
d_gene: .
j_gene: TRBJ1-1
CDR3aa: CASSPSNSNTEAFF
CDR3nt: TGTGCCAGCTCACCCTCAAATAGCAACACTGAAGCTTTCTTT

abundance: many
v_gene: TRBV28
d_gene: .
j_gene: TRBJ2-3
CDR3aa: CASPPRGGTQGASTDTQYF
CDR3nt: TGTGCCAGCCCCCCGAGGGGGGGGACACAGGGCGCTAGCACAGATACGCAGTATTTT

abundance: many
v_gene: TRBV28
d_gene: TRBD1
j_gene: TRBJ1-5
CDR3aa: CASSPTRQGSPPQHF
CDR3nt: TGTGCCAGCAGCCCGACCCGACAGGGTTCTCCGCCCCAGCATTTT

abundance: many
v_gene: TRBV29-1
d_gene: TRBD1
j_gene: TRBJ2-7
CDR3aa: CSVSGQGFGEQYF
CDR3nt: TGCAGCGTCTCGGGACAGGGTTTCGGCGAGCAGTACTTC

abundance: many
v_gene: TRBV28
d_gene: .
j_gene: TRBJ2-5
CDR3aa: CASSPLETAVGTQYF
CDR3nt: TGTGCCAGCAGTCCGCTCGAGACGGCAGTAGGGACCCAGTACTTC

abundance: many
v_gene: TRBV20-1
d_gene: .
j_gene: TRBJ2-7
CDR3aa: CSAIDAITYEQYF
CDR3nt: TGCAGTGCTATTGATGCAATCACCTACGAGCAGTACTTC

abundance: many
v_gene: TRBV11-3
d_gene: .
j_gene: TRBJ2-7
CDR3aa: CASSPLLAYEQYF
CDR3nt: TGTGCCAGTTCGCCACTCTTAGCCTACGAGCAGTACTTC

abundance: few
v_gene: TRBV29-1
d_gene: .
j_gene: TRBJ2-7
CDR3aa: CSVEVEGSYEQYF
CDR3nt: TGCAGCGTTGAGGTAGAAGGCTCCTACGAGCAGTACTTC

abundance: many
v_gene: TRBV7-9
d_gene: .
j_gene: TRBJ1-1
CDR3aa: CASSPTAAGYSTEAFF
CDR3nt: TGTGCCAGCAGCCCCACGGCCGCGGGGTATAGCACTGAAGCTTTCTTT

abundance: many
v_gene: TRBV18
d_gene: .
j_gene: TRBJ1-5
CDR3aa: CASSPSGPVVGGQPQHF
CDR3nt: TGTGCCAGCTCACCCTCGGGCCCAGTCGTTGGCGGTCAGCCCCAGCATTTT

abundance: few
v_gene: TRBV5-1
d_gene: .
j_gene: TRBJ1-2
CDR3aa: CASSLGQSYGYTF
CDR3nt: TGCGCCAGCAGCTTGGGACAGTCCTATGGCTACACCTTC

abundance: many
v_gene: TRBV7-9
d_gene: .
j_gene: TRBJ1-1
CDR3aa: CASSLAGPLTNTEAFF
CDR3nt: TGTGCCAGCAGCTTAGCGGGCCCTCTTACAAACACTGAAGCTTTCTTT

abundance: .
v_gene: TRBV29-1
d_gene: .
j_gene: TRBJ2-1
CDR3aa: CSPRTDTYNEQFF
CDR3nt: TGCAGCCCTCGGACTGACACCTACAACGAGCAGTTCTTC

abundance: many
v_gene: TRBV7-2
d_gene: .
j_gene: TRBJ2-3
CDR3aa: CASSLGSATQYF
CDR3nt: TGTGCCAGCAGCTTAGGGTCAGCTACGCAGTATTTT

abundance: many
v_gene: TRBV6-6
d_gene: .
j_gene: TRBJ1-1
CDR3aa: CASTGGRDTEAFF
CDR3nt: TGTGCCAGCACGGGGGGTCGGGACACTGAAGCTTTCTTT

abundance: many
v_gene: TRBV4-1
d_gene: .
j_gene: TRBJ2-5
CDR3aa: CASSQEPRKTQYF
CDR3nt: TGCGCCAGCAGCCAAGAACCCAGAAAGACCCAGTACTTC

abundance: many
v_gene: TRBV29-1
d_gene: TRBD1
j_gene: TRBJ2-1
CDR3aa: CSSRGGTGRYEQFF
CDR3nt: TGCAGCTCCCGAGGGGGGACAGGGAGGTATGAGCAGTTCTTC

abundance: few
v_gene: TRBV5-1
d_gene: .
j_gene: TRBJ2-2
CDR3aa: CASSNRAVAGELFF
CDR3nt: TGCGCCAGCAGCAACAGGGCCGTGGCCGGGGAGCTGTTTTTT

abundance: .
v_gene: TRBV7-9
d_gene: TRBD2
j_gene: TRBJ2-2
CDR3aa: CASSSRGFSNTGELFF
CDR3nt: TGTGCCAGCAGCTCGCGGGGGTTCTCGAACACCGGGGAGCTGTTTTTT

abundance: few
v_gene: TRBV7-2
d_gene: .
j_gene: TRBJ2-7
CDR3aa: CASSLMRGDDEQYF
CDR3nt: TGTGCCAGCAGCTTAATGCGGGGCGACGACGAGCAGTACTTC

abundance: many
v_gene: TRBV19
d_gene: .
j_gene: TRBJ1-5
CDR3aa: CASSIRGRGSEPQHF
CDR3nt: TGTGCCAGTAGTATCCGGGGGCGCGGTAGTGAGCCCCAGCATTTT

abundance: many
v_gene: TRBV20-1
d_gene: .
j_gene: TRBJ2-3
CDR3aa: CSATGPSTDTQYF
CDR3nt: TGCAGTGCTACAGGGCCTAGCACAGATACGCAGTATTTT

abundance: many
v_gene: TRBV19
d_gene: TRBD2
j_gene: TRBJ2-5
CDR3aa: CASSIPFSGGEETQYF
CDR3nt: TGTGCCAGTAGTATCCCTTTTAGCGGGGGGGAAGAGACCCAGTACTTC

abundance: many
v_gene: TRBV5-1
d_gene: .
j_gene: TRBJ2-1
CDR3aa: CASSLTSYEQFF
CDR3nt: TGCGCCAGCAGCTTAACTAGCTATGAGCAGTTCTTC

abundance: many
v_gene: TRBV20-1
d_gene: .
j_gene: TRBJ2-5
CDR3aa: CSPRDQAGNQETQYF
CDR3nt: TGCAGCCCGAGAGACCAGGCAGGAAACCAAGAGACCCAGTACTTC

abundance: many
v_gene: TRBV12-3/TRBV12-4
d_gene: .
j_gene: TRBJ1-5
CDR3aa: CASRRTDQPQHF
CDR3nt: TGTGCCAGCAGGAGGACAGATCAGCCCCAGCATTTT

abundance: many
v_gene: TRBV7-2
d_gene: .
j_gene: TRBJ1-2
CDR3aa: CASSLLRVEGYGYTF
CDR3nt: TGTGCCAGCAGCCTTCTGAGGGTCGAGGGCTATGGCTACACCTTC

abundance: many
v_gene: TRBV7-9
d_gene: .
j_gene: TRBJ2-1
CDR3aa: CASSLGATGEQFF
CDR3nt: TGTGCCAGCAGCTTGGGTGCCACCGGTGAGCAGTTCTTC

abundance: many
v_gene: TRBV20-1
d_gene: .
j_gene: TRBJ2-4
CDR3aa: CSAAGAGQGNIQYF
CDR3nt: TGCAGTGCAGCGGGGGCGGGACAGGGAAACATTCAGTACTTC

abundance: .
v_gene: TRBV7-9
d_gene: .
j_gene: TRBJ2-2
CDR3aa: CASSEAGELFF
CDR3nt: TGTGCCAGCAGCGAAGCCGGGGAGCTGTTTTTT

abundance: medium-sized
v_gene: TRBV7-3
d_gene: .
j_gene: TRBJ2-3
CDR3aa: CASSKSGATDTQYF
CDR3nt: TGTGCCAGCAGCAAATCAGGGGCCACAGATACGCAGTATTTT

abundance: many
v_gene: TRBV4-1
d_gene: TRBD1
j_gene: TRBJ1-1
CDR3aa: CASSPGQGTDEAFF
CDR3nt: TGCGCCAGCAGCCCTGGACAGGGAACGGATGAAGCTTTCTTT

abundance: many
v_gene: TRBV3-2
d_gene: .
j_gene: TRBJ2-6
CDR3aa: CASSQDSWSVSGANVLTF
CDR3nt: TGTGCCAGCAGCCAAGATTCATGGTCGGTCTCTGGGGCCAACGTCCTGACTTTC

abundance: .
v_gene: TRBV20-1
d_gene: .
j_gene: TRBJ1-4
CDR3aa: CSARDGRGRGEKLFF
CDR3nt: TGCAGTGCTAGAGACGGCCGGGGGCGGGGTGAAAAACTGTTTTTT